This entry lists 13 T cell receptor beta chains sequenced from one sample in a study of blood T cell repertoires in COVID-19. Produced via immunoSEQ multiplex PCR; TCRdb's table is partial and in-frame only. The sample shows approximately 390,000 clones, 70% to 90% of them seen only once. Material: PBMCs or T cells enriched from blood (not recorded which). These TCRs come from a woman in her forties with acute COVID-19.

This chain connects TRBV4-2 to TRBJ2-7; tentatively, D is TRBD2 (6 bases). The CDR3 runs 13 residues. The V gene's germline CDR1 is LGHNA and CDR2 YNFKEQ. Between the trimmed V and J ends, which lost 3 bases and 1 base, there was a span of 7 bases. The DNA of the CDR3 is TGTGCCAGCAGCCAGGGACTGTCCTACGAGCAGTACTTC. This translates into CASSQGLSYEQYF.

Worth noting for this clone: Other DNA variants within this sample encode the same CDR3. The rearrangement uses TRBV7-9 and TRBJ2-5; tentatively, D is TRBD2 (6 bases). The germline V gene has CDR1 SEHNR and CDR2 FQNEAQ (reference sequence). The V end was cut by 4 bases, the J end by 2 bases, with 8 bases between. The CDR3 sequence is 13 residues long. CDR3 protein: CASSWGLQETQYF. DNA for the CDR3: TGTGCCAGCAGCTGGGGACTGCAAGAGACCCAGTACTTC.

The count of this clone is one. Written as DNA, the CDR3 is TGTGCCAGTAGTAGGGCAAGTTCTTACGAGCAGTACTTC. Protein sequence: CASSRASSYEQYF. The V gene is TRBV19, the J gene TRBJ2-7; D is uncertain. Deletions cut 4 bases from V and 4 bases from J, with 11 bases between. Germline-derived CDR1 and CDR2 are LNHDA and SQIVND (reference sequence). The CDR3 spans 13 residues.

This clone has just one count. The rearrangement links TRBV5-4 to TRBJ2-2, with D maybe TRBD1 (6 bases). The V and J ends lost 6 bases and 6 bases respectively, with 15 bases between them. The length of the CDR3 is 14 residues. Germline V gene sequence: CDR1 SGHNT, CDR2 YYREEE (reference sequence). The DNA for the CDR3 is TGTGCCAGCACCAAACAGGGTTTTCCCGGGGAGCTGTTTTTT. Residues: CASTKQGFPGELFF.

The genes are TRBV15 and TRBJ2-3, with TRBD2 matching 10 bases. This CDR3 has 16 residues. Germline V gene lookup returns CDR1 LNHNV and CDR2 YYDKDF (reference sequence). Trimming cost V 2 bases and J 2 bases; bases outside gene matches: 4. CDR3 sequence reads: CATSRPGLADTDTQYF. The CDR3, as DNA: TGTGCCACCAGCAGACCAGGACTAGCGGACACAGATACGCAGTATTTT.

The chain links TRBV18 to TRBJ1-3, with a tentative D call TRBD1 (6 bases). V lost 4 bases, J lost 0 bases, and 19 bases lay in between. The germline V gene encodes CDR1 KGHSH and CDR2 LQKENI. This CDR3 contains 18 residues. The CDR3 sequence is CASSLTMPRQDSGNTIYF. The CDR3 DNA sequence: TGTGCCAGCTCACTTACCATGCCAAGACAGGACTCTGGAAACACCATATATTTT.

The chain links TRBV2 to TRBJ2-7, with 10 bases lining up with TRBD1. CDR1 and CDR2 from the germline V gene are SNHLY and FYNNEI. This CDR3 region has 16 residues. The J segment lost 7 bases and the V segment lost 8 bases, leaving 17 bases of the junction unmatched. The CDR3 DNA sequence: TGTGCCAGCGGAAACCCTGCTGGGGACAGGGGTGCGGAGCAGTACTTC. The encoded protein is CASGNPAGDRGAEQYF.

V is TRBV29-1 and J is TRBJ1-1; 10 bases align to TRBD1. CDR3 size: 13 residues. Germline lookup yields CDR1 SQVTM and CDR2 ANQGSEA. The V gene end was trimmed by 5 bases and the J gene end by 6 bases; junction bases not matched to a gene: 6. The chain's CDR3 is CSVLTGGLSEAFF. CDR3 in DNA: TGCAGCGTTTTGACAGGGGGCTTGTCTGAAGCTTTCTTT.

The table lists this clone with a few counts. This chain uses TRBV4-1 with TRBJ1-6; possibly TRBD1 for D (5 bases). The CDR3 is made up of 15 amino acids. V was trimmed by 1 base and J by 7 bases, leaving 11 bases between them. Germline CDR1 MGHRA, CDR2 YSYEKL. The CDR3 DNA reads TGCGCCAGCAGCCAAGTAACGGGACTCAATTCACCCCTCCACTTT. It translates to CASSQVTGLNSPLHF.

J is TRBJ2-7 and V is TRBV5-1; 10 nucleotides agree with TRBD1. CDR1 and CDR2 from the germline V gene are SGHRS and YFSETQ. The CDR3 loop spans 17 amino acids. With 3 bases clipped from V and 6 bases from J, the junction kept 15 bases outside the gene matches. The CDR3 nucleotides are TGCGCCAGCAGCTCCGGCGGTCAGGGACAGGGGTTTGCCGAGCAGTACTTC. This sequence encodes CASSSGGQGQGFAEQYF. The variable domain in full, completed from reference TRBV5-1 and TRBJ2-7, reads KAGVTQTPRYLIKTRGQQVTLSCSPISGHRSVSWYQQTPGQGLQFLFEYFSETQRNKGNFPGRFSGRQFSNSRSEMNVSTLELGDSALYLCASSSGGQGQGFAEQYFGPGTRLTVT.

This clone was detected only once. The CDR3 spells CASSGAVRGVNYGYTF. In nucleotides, the CDR3 is TGCGCCAGCAGTGGCGCTGTCAGGGGGGTAAACTATGGCTACACCTTC. The chain is built from TRBV4-1 and TRBJ1-2; TRBD1 matches 7 bases. The length of the CDR3 is 16 residues. Per germline, CDR1 MGHRA and CDR2 YSYEKL. V was pared by 6 bases and J by 2 bases, with 12 bases of the junction left unmatched.

V gene TRBV5-1 combines with J gene TRBJ1-1; TRBD1 agrees at 10 bases. Germline V gene sequence: CDR1 SGHRS, CDR2 YFSETQ. The CDR3 has 13 amino acids. V lost 4 bases, J lost 10 bases, and 7 bases stayed unmatched. CDR3 loop: CASSVGQGNVAFF. CDR3 DNA sequence: TGCGCCAGCAGCGTGGGACAGGGGAACGTAGCTTTCTTT.

The genes are TRBV19 and TRBJ2-7, with no clear D. Per the germline V gene, CDR1 is LNHDA and CDR2 is SQIVND (reference sequence). The CDR3 spans 14 residues. V was clipped by 3 bases and J by 2 bases, with 11 bases between them. The CDR3 region is CASSMAAGTYEQYF. DNA of the CDR3: TGTGCCAGTAGTATGGCGGCCGGTACCTACGAGCAGTACTTC.